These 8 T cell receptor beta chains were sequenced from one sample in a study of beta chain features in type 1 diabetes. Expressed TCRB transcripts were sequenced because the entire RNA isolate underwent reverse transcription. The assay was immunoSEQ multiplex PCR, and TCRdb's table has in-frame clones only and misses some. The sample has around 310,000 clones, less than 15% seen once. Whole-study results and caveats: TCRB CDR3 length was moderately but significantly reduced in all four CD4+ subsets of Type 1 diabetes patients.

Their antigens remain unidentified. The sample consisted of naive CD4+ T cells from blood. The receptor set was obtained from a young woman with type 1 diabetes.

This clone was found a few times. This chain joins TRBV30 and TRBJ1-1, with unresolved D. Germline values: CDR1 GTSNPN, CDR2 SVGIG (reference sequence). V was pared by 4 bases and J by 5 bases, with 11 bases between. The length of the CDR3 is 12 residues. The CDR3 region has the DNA TGTGCCTGGACCCAACCGGGAACTGAAGCTTTCTTT. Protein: CAWTQPGTEAFF.

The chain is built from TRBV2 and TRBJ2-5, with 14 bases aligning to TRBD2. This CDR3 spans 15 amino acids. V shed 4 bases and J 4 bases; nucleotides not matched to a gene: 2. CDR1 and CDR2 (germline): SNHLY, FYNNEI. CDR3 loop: CASSGTSGRSETQYF. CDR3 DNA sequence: TGTGCCAGCAGTGGGACTAGCGGGAGGTCAGAGACCCAGTACTTC.

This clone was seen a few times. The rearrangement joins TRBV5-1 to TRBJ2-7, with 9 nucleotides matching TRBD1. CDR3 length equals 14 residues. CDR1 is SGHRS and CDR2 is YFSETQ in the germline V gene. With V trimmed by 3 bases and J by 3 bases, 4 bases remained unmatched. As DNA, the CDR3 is TGCGCCAGCAGCTGGGGGACAGGGAGCTACGAGCAGTACTTC. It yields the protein CASSWGTGSYEQYF.

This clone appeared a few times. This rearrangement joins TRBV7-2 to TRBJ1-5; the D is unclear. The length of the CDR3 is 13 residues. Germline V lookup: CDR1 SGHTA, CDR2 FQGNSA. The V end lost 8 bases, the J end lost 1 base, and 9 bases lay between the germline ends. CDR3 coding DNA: TGTGCCAGCGCCACTATGAGCAATCAGCCCCAGCATTTT. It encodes CASATMSNQPQHF.

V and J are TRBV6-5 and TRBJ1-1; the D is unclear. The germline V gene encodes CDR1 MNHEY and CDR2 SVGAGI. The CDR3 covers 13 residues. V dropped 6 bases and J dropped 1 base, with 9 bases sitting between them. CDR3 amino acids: CASSPYPNTEAFF. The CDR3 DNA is TGTGCCAGCAGCCCCTACCCGAACACTGAAGCTTTCTTT.

The CDR3 loop is CSAVPMEGYTF. In nucleotides, the CDR3 is TGCAGTGCGGTTCCGATGGAGGGCTACACCTTC. The chain recombines TRBV20-1 with TRBJ1-2; D remains ambiguous. CDR3 length: 11 residues. Per germline, CDR1 DFQATT and CDR2 SNEGSKA (reference sequence). V was clipped by 6 bases and J by 8 bases, with 13 bases between them.

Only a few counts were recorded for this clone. The chain's CDR3 is CASSQGIGQGAREQYF. The CDR3 DNA reads TGTGCCAGCAGCCAAGGAATCGGACAGGGCGCCCGCGAGCAGTACTTC. The genes are TRBV4-2 and TRBJ2-7, with 8 bases aligning to TRBD1. The germline CDR1 and CDR2 sequences are LGHNA and YNFKEQ. Trimming removed 1 base from V and 6 bases from J; junction bases left unmatched: 11. The CDR3 runs 16 residues.

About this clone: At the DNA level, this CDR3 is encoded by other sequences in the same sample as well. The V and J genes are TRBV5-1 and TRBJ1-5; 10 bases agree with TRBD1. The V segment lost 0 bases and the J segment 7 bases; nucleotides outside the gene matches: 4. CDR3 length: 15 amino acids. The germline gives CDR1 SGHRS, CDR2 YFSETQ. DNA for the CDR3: TGCGCCAGCAGCTTGGGGGGACAGGGGTACCAGCCCCAGCATTTT. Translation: CASSLGGQGYQPQHF. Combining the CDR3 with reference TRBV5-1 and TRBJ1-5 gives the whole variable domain KAGVTQTPRYLIKTRGQQVTLSCSPISGHRSVSWYQQTPGQGLQFLFEYFSETQRNKGNFPGRFSGRQFSNSRSEMNVSTLELGDSALYLCASSLGGQGYQPQHFGDGTRLSIL.